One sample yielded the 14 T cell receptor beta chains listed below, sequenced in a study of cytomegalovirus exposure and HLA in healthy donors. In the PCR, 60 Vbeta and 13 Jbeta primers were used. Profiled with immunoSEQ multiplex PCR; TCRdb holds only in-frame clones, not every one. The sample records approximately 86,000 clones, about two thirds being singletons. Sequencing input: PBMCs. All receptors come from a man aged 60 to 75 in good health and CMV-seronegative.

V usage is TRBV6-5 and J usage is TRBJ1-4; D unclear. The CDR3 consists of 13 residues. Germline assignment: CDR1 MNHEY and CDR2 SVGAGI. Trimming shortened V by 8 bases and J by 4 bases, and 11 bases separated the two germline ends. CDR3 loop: CASSPAGNEKLFF. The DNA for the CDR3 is TGTGCCAGCTCCCCCGCGGGTAATGAAAAACTGTTTTTT.

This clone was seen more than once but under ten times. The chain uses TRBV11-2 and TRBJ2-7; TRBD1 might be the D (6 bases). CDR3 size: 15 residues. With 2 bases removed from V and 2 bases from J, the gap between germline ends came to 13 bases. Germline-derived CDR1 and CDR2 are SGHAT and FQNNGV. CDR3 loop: CASSLQSGHPYEQYF. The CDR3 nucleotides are TGTGCCAGCAGCTTACAATCGGGACATCCCTACGAGCAGTACTTC.

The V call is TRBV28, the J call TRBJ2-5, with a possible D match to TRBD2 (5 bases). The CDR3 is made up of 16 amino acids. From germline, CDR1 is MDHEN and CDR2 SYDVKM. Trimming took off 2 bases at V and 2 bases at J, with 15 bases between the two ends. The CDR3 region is CASSLGTHGKQETQYF. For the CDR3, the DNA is TGTGCCAGCAGTTTAGGAACCCACGGGAAACAAGAGACCCAGTACTTC.

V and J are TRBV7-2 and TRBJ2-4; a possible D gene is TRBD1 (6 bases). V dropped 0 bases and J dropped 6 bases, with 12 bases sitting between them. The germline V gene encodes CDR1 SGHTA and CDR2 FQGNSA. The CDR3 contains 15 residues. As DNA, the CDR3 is TGTGCCAGCAGCTTAGCCAGGGGATCCACAAACATTCAGTACTTC. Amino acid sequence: CASSLARGSTNIQYF. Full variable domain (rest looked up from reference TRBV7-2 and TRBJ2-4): GAGVSQSPSNKVTEKGKDVELRCDPISGHTALYWYRQSLGQGLEFLIYFQGNSAPDKSGLPSDRFSAERTGGSVSTLTIQRTQQEDSAVYLCASSLARGSTNIQYFGAGTRLSVL.

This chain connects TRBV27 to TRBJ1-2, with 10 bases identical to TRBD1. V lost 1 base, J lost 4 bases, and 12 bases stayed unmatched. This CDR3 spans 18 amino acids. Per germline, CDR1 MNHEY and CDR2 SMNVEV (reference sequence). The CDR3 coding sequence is TGTGCCAGCAGTTTATTTTCTATCCCGGACAGGGGGGTCTATGGCTACACCTTC. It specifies CASSLFSIPDRGVYGYTF.

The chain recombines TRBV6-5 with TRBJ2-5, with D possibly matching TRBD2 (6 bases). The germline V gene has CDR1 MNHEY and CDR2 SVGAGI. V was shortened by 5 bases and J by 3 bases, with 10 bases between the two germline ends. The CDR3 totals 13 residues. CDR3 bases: TGTGCCAGCAGTAAACCGGGAGAAGAGACCCAGTACTTC. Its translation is CASSKPGEETQYF.

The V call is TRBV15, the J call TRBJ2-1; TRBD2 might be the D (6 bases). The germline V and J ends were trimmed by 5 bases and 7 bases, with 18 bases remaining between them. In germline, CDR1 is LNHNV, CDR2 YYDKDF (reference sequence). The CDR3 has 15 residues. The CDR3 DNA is TGTGCCACCAGCCCAACCGCGCTAGCGAGGAATGAGCAGTTCTTC. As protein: CATSPTALARNEQFF.

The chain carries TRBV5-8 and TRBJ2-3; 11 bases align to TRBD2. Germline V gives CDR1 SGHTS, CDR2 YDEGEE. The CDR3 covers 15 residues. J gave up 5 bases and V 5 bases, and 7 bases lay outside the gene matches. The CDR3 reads CASRLAGGPVDTQYF. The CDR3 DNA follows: TGTGCCAGCAGATTAGCGGGAGGGCCCGTAGATACGCAGTATTTT. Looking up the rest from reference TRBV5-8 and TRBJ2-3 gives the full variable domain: EAGVTQSPTHLIKTRGQQATLRCSPISGHTSVYWYQQALGLGLQFLLWYDEGEERNRGNFPPRFSGRQFPNYSSELNVNALELEDSALYLCASRLAGGPVDTQYFGPGTRLTVL.

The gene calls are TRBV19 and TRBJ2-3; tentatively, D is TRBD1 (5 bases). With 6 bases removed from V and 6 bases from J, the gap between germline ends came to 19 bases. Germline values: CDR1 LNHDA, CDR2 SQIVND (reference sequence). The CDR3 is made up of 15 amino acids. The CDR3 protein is CASRRLQGLSDTQYF. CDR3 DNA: TGTGCCAGTAGAAGACTCCAGGGCCTCAGCGATACGCAGTATTTT.

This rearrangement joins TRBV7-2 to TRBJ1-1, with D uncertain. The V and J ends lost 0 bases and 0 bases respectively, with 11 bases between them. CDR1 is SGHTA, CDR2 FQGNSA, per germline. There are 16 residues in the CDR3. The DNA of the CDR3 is TGTGCCAGCAGCTTAGCTCAGGCCCTCATGAACACTGAAGCTTTCTTT. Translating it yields CASSLAQALMNTEAFF.

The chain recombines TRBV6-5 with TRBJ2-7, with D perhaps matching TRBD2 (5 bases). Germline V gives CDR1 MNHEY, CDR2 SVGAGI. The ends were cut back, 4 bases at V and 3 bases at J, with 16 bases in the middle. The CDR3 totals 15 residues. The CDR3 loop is CASSSSGIVGYEQYF. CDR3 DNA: TGTGCCAGCAGTTCCTCCGGGATTGTCGGCTACGAGCAGTACTTC.

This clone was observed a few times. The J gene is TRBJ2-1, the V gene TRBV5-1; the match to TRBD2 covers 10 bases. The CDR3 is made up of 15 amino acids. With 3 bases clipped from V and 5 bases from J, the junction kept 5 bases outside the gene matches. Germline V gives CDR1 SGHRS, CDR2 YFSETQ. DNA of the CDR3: TGCGCCAGCAGCTGGGGACTAGCGCGAAACAATGAGCAGTTCTTC. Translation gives CASSWGLARNNEQFF. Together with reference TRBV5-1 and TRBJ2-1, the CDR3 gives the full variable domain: KAGVTQTPRYLIKTRGQQVTLSCSPISGHRSVSWYQQTPGQGLQFLFEYFSETQRNKGNFPGRFSGRQFSNSRSEMNVSTLELGDSALYLCASSWGLARNNEQFFGPGTRLTVL.

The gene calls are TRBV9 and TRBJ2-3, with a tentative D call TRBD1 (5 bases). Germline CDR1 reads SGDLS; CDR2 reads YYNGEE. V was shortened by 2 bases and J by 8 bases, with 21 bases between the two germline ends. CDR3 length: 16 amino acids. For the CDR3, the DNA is TGTGCCAGCAGCGTCTTAGCCGACTCAGGGTTAGGTACGCAGTATTTT. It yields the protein CASSVLADSGLGTQYF.

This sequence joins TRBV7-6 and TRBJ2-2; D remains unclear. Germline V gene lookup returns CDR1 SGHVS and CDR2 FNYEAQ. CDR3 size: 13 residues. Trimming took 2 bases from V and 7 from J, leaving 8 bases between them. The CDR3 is CASSLLTNGELFF. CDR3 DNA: TGTGCCAGCAGCTTACTAACTAACGGGGAGCTGTTTTTT.